These 5 T cell receptor beta chains share one sample of origin, sequenced in a study of cytomegalovirus exposure and HLA in healthy donors. Researchers ran the PCR with 60 Vbeta and 13 Jbeta primers. Repertoires were generated with immunoSEQ multiplex PCR, while TCRdb's copy carries only in-frame clones and drops some. Of about 100,000 clones listed, 75% to 80% are singletons. The sample was PBMCs. The receptors were sampled from a man aged 55 to 70 in good health and CMV-seropositive.

J is TRBJ2-1 and V is TRBV6-5, with 12 bases matching TRBD2. The junction had 9 bases not matched to a gene; V was cut back by 5 bases and J by 10 bases. Per germline, CDR1 MNHEY and CDR2 SVGAGI. The CDR3 covers 15 residues. CDR3: CASSTRLAGAGEQFF. CDR3 DNA sequence: TGTGCCAGCAGTACTAGACTAGCGGGGGCGGGGGAGCAGTTCTTC.

This chain uses TRBV2 with TRBJ2-7, with 7 bases aligning to TRBD1. With 6 bases clipped from V and 0 bases from J, the junction kept 5 bases outside the gene matches. Germline values: CDR1 SNHLY, CDR2 FYNNEI. The CDR3 covers 14 residues. The CDR3 sequence is CASSRDSRSYEQYF. CDR3 nucleotides: TGTGCCAGCAGCCGGGACAGCCGCTCCTACGAGCAGTACTTC.

The chain uses TRBV10-1 and TRBJ1-1, with D perhaps matching TRBD1 (5 bases). V shed 4 bases and J shed 2 bases, with 8 bases lying between them. The CDR3 loop spans 13 amino acids. CDR1 is WNHNN and CDR2 is SYGVQD in the germline V gene (reference sequence). CDR3 residues: CASSGQLNTEAFF. CDR3 sequence (DNA): TGCGCCAGCAGTGGACAGCTCAACACTGAAGCTTTCTTT.

V is TRBV19 and J is TRBJ2-3; 7 bases are a match to TRBD1. Germline V lookup: CDR1 LNHDA, CDR2 SQIVND (reference sequence). This CDR3 has 16 residues. The V gene end was trimmed by 3 bases and the J gene end by 1 base; junction bases not matched to a gene: 7. CDR3 protein: CASSMVEGAGTDTQYF. The CDR3 DNA is TGTGCCAGTAGTATGGTAGAGGGGGCAGGCACAGATACGCAGTATTTT.

The rearrangement links TRBV6-1 to TRBJ2-5; maybe TRBD2 (6 bases). CDR1 MNHNS and CDR2 SASEGT come from the germline V gene. The CDR3 has 13 amino acids. The V end lost 5 bases, the J end lost 5 bases, and 12 bases lay between the germline ends. CDR3 region: CASSSQRGETQYF. CDR3 DNA sequence: TGTGCCAGCAGTTCCCAACGGGGGGAGACCCAGTACTTC.